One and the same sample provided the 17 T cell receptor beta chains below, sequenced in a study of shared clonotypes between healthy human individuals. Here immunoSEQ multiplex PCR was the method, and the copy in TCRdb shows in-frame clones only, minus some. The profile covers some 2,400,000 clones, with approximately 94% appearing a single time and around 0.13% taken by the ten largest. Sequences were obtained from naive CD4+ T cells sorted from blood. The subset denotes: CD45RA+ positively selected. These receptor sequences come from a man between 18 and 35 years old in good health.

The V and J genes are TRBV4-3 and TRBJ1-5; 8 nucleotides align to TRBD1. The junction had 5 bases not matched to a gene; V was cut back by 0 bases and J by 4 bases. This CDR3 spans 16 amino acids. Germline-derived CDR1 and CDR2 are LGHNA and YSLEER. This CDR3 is CASSQEPGGHNQPQHF. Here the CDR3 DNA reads TGCGCCAGCAGCCAAGAGCCAGGGGGCCATAATCAGCCCCAGCATTTT.

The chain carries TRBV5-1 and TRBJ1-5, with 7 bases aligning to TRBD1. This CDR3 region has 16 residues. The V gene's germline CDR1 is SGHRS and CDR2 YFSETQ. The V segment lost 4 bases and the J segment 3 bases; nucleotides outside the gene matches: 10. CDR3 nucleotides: TGCGCCAGCAGCCCCGGCGGGACAGCTACCAATCAGCCCCAGCATTTT. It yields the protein CASSPGGTATNQPQHF.

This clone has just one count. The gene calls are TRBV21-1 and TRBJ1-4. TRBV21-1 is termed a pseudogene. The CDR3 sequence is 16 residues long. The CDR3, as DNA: TGTGCCAGCAGCAGCCAGCCGGGTCCTGGAGGTGAAAAACTGTTTTTT. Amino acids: CASSSQPGPGGEKLFF.

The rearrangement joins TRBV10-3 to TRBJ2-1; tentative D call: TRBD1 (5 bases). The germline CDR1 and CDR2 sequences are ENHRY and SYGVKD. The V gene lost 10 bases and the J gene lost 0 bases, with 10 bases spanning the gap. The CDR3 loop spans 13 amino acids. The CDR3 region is CATGHVSYNEQFF. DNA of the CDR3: TGTGCCACCGGACACGTCTCCTACAATGAGCAGTTCTTC.

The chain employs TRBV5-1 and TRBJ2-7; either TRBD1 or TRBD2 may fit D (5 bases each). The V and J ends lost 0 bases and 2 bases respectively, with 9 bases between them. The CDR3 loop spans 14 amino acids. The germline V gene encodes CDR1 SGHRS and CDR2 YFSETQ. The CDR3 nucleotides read TGCGCCAGCAGCTTGGAGGGGCGGGCCTACGAGCAGTACTTC. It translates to CASSLEGRAYEQYF.

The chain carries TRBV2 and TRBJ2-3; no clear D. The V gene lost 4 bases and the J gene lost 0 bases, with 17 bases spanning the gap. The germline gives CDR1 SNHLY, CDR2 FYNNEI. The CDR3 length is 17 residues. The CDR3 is CASSARLGLRSTDTQYF. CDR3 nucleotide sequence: TGTGCCAGCAGTGCCCGACTCGGTCTGCGGAGCACAGATACGCAGTATTTT.

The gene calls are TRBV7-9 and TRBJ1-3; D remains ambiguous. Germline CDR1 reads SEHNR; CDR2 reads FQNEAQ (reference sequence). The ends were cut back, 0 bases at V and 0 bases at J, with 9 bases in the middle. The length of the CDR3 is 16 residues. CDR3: CASSLAGALSGNTIYF. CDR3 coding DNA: TGTGCCAGCAGCTTAGCCGGCGCTCTCTCTGGAAACACCATATATTTT.

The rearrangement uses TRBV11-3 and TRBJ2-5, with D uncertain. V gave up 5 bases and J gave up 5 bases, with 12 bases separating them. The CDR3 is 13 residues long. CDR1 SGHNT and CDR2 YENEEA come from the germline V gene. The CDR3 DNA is TGTGCCAGCAGCCTCTCCCTGCTCGAGACCCAGTACTTC. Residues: CASSLSLLETQYF.

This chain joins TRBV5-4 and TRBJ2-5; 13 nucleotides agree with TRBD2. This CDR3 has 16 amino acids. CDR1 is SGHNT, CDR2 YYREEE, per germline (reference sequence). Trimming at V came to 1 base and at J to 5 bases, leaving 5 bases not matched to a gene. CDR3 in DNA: TGTGCCAGCAGCTTGCTACTAGCGGGGGGGCGCGAGACCCAGTACTTC. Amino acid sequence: CASSLLLAGGRETQYF. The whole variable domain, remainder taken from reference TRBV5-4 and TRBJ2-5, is ETGVTQSPTHLIKTRGQQVTLRCSSQSGHNTVSWYQQALGQGPQFIFQYYREEENGRGNFPPRFSGLQFPNYSSELNVNALELDDSALYLCASSLLLAGGRETQYFGPGTRLLVL.

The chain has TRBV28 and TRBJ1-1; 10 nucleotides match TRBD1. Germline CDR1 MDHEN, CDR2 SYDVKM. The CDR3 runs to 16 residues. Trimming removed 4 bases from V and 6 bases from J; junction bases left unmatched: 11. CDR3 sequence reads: CASSSPGGQGTPEAFF. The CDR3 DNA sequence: TGTGCCAGCAGTTCCCCCGGGGGACAGGGGACGCCTGAAGCTTTCTTT.

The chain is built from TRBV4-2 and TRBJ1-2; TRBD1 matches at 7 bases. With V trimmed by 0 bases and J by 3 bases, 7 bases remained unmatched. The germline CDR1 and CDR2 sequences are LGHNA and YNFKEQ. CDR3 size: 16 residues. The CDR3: CASSQDQLRGDYGYTF. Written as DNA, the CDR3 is TGTGCCAGCAGCCAAGATCAGCTCAGGGGGGACTATGGCTACACCTTC.

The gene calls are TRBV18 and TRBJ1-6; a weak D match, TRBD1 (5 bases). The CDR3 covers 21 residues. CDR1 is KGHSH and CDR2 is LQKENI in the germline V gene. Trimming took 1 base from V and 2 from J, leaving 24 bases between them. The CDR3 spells CASSPLYKTLPPGTYNSPLHF. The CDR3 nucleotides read TGTGCCAGCTCACCACTTTATAAGACTCTCCCGCCAGGGACCTATAATTCACCCCTCCACTTT.

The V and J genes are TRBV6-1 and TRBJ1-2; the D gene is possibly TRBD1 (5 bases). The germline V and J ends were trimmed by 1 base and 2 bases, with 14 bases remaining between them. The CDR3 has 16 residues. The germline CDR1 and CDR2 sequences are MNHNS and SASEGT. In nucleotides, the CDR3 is TGTGCCAGCAGTGAAGAACTGGGACCGTTAAACTATGGCTACACCTTC. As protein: CASSEELGPLNYGYTF.

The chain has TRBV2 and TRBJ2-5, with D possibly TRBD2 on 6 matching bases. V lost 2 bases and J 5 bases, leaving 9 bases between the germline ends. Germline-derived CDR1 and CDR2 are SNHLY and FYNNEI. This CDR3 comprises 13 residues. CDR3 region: CASSESREETQYF. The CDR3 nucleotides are TGTGCCAGCAGTGAAAGTCGGGAGGAGACCCAGTACTTC.

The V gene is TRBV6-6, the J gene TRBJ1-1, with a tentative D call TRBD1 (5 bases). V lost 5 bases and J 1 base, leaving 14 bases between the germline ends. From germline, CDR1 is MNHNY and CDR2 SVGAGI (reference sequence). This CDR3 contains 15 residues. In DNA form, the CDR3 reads TGTGCCAGCAGTCCACCGAAAGGGGCGAACACTGAAGCTTTCTTT. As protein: CASSPPKGANTEAFF.

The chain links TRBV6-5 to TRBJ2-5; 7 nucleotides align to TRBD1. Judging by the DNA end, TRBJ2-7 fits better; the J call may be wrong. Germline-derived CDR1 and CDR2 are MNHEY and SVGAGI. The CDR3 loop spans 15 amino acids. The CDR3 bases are TGTGCCAGCAGTTACCTCGGGACAGACCTCTACGAGCAGTACTTC. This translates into CASSYLGTDLYEQYF.

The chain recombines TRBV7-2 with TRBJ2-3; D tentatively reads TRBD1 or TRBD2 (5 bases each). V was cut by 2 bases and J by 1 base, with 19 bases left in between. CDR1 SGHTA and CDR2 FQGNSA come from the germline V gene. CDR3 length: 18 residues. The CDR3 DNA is TGTGCCAGCAGCTTAAAACCCCTCGGGGCGGGCGGCACAGATACGCAGTATTTT. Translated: CASSLKPLGAGGTDTQYF.